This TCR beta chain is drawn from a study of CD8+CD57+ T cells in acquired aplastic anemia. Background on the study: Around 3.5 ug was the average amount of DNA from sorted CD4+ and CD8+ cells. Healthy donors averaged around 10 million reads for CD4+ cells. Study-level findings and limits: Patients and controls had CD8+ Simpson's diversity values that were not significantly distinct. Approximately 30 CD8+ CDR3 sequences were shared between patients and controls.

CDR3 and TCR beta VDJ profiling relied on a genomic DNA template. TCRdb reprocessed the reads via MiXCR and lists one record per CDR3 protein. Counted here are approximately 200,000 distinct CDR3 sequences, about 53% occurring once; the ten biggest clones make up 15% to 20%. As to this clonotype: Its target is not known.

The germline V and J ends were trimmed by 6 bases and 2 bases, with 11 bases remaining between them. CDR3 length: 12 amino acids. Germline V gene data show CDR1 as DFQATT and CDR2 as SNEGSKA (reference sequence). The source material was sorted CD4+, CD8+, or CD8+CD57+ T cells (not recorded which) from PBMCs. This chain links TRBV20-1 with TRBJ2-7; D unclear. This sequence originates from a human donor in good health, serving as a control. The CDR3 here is CSATMDPYEQYF. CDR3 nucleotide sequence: TGCAGTGCCACCATGGACCCCTACGAGCAGTACTTC.